This T cell receptor beta chain originates from a study of cytomegalovirus exposure and HLA in healthy donors. The CDR3 loop spans 15 amino acids. Germline assignment: CDR1 SQVTM and CDR2 ANQGSEA. 60 Vbeta and 13 Jbeta primers were used in PCR. Assay: immunoSEQ multiplex PCR; the TCRdb copy retains only in-frame clones and omits some. The sample totals around 130,000 clones. Regarding this clone: At one of its ends the junction is not consistent with the germline gene, which may arise from a read error.

The source material was PBMCs. The receptor's source is a woman aged 55-75 years in good health and CMV-seronegative. The V call is TRBV29-1, the J call TRBJ2-1, with 7 bases identical to TRBD1. The CDR3 region has the DNA TGCAGCGTTGAAGATCCGGCAGGGGGTTCGCACGGGGAACTCTTC. Translating gives CSVEDPAGGSHGELF.